The 4 T cell receptor beta chains below were found in one sample sequenced in a study of blood T cells in healthy people across ages (dated by TCRdb to the mid-2010s). The protocol used for the library was 5' RACE. Sequencing was performed on an Illumina HiSeq 2500. A second PCR of roughly 6 to 11 cycles was run with a J-beta primer mix and a sample-barcoded 5' primer. TCRdb reprocessed the public reads (quality trimming at Q25 with fastp, clone calling with MiXCR) and kept in-frame beta chains. CDR3 protein sequences are deduplicated, and each keeps its most common genes and DNA. This sample comprises some 1 million distinct CDR3 sequences, around 45% of them detected only once. Approximately 17% of the sample lies in the top ten. The sequenced material came from blood. Receptors originate from a woman aged 60-75 years in good health.

This chain joins TRBV7-9 and TRBJ2-5, with TRBD1 as a possible D gene (5 bases). The V end was cut by 0 bases, the J end by 5 bases, with 13 bases between. This CDR3 spans 15 amino acids. The germline V gene encodes CDR1 SEHNR and CDR2 FQNEAQ (reference sequence). CDR3 in DNA: TGTGCCAGCAGCTTAGCGCTTGGCAGGGTGGAGACCCAGTACTTC. It translates to CASSLALGRVETQYF.

The rearrangement links TRBV6-1 to TRBJ1-2; no clear D gene. Germline-derived CDR1 and CDR2 are MNHNS and SASEGT. The CDR3 is made up of 15 amino acids. Deletions cut 5 bases from V and 1 base from J, with 14 bases between. The CDR3 sequence is CASSYPLRDNYGYTF. The CDR3 DNA reads as TGTGCCAGCAGTTACCCGCTTCGAGATAACTATGGCTACACCTTC.

The V call is TRBV19, the J call TRBJ1-6, with 10 positions matching TRBD1. V lost 2 bases to trimming and J lost 10 bases; unmatched junction nucleotides: 8. CDR1 LNHDA and CDR2 SQIVND come from the germline V gene (reference sequence). This CDR3 has 16 amino acids. The CDR3 is CASSITSGTGVSPLHF. The CDR3, as DNA: TGTGCCAGTAGTATAACCTCCGGGACAGGGGTCTCACCCCTCCACTTT.

The chain combines TRBV6-2 or TRBV6-3 with TRBJ2-1, with 12 bases aligning to TRBD2. The CDR3 consists of 14 residues. Germline CDR1 is MNHEY and CDR2 is SVGEGT. The V and J ends lost 7 bases and 8 bases, in that order; junction bases with no gene match: 6. The CDR3 DNA follows: TGTGCCAGCACCCCTAGCGGGAGGGTCTATGAGCAGTTCTTC. Its translation is CASTPSGRVYEQFF.